What follows are 26 T cell receptor beta chains derived from one specimen sequenced in a study of cytomegalovirus exposure and HLA in healthy donors (dated by TCRdb to the late 2010s). Receptors were amplified or captured by the immunoSEQ multiplex PCR assay. For the multiplex PCR, a mixture combining 60 forward primers for TCR Vbeta segments and 13 reverse primers for TCR Jbeta segments was used. This is the immuneACCESS table as TCRdb keeps it, with only in-frame sequences that have V and J called. A part of the clones is gone; compared with another copy, unresolved V genes explain less than half, and the rest is unexplained. The sample table holds 75,000 to 95,000 clones, of which less than 85% were seen once. Approximately 2.1% of the sample is held by the ten biggest clonotypes. The sample was PBMCs. The origin of the receptors is a man between 18 and 35 years old in good health and CMV-seronegative.

V usage is TRBV28 and J usage is TRBJ1-4; the match to TRBD1 covers 7 bases. With 6 bases clipped from V and 5 bases from J, the junction kept 9 bases outside the gene matches. Germline CDR1 reads MDHEN; CDR2 reads SYDVKM. The CDR3 is 15 amino acids. CDR3 loop: CASRPRGRRNEKLFF. The CDR3 nucleotides are TGTGCCAGCAGACCCAGGGGGAGGCGGAATGAAAAACTGTTTTTT.

This chain uses TRBV4-1 with TRBJ2-1; a possible D gene is TRBD2 (6 bases). V gave up 2 bases and J gave up 7 bases, with 15 bases separating them. From germline, CDR1 is MGHRA and CDR2 YSYEKL. The CDR3 extends over 15 amino acids. The CDR3 nucleotides read TGCGCCAGCAGCCAATACTCGACTAGGGTGAATGAGCAGTTCTTC. Residues: CASSQYSTRVNEQFF.

This clone was picked up one time. The rearrangement links TRBV10-2 to TRBJ2-2, with a possible D match to TRBD1 (5 bases). The CDR3 has 18 residues. Trimming cost V 7 bases and J 4 bases, with 25 bases left between them. Per germline, CDR1 WSHSY and CDR2 SAAADI. This CDR3 reads CASMGSIGARRVTGELFF. CDR3 nucleotides: TGCGCCAGCATGGGAAGTATAGGGGCGCGCCGGGTCACCGGGGAGCTGTTTTTT.

The rearrangement uses TRBV5-1 and TRBJ1-2; 8 bases are a match to TRBD1. The CDR3 is 17 amino acids. Unmatched junction bases numbered 9, after V lost 0 bases and J lost 2 bases. Germline assignment: CDR1 SGHRS and CDR2 YFSETQ. CDR3 nucleotides: TGCGCCAGCAGCTTGGCCACAAGACAGGGGAAGAACTATGGCTACACCTTC. Encoded protein: CASSLATRQGKNYGYTF.

The chain joins TRBV29-1 to TRBJ2-1; 12 bases map to TRBD2. The CDR3 runs 13 residues. V dropped 7 bases and J dropped 9; count of bases not matched to a gene: 7. Germline CDR1 is SQVTM and CDR2 is ANQGSEA. The CDR3 DNA sequence: TGCAGCGACGCGGGACTAGCGGGTCGTGAGCAGTTCTTC. This sequence encodes CSDAGLAGREQFF.

The V gene is TRBV7-8, the J gene TRBJ2-7, with D possibly being TRBD2 (6 bases). The V end lost 0 bases, the J end lost 0 bases, and 9 bases lay between the germline ends. This CDR3 spans 15 amino acids. The germline V gene has CDR1 SGHVS and CDR2 FQNEAQ. CDR3 DNA sequence: TGTGCCAGCAGCTTAGCGGGAGGCTCCTCCTACGAGCAGTACTTC. Translating gives CASSLAGGSSYEQYF.

The gene calls are TRBV5-4 and TRBJ1-1; perhaps TRBD1 as D (5 bases). Trimming removed 2 bases at V and 3 bases at J, with 11 bases between. The V gene's germline CDR1 is SGHNT and CDR2 YYREEE (reference sequence). CDR3 length: 14 residues. The DNA of the CDR3 is TGTGCCAGCAGCTTCATCGGAGGGGACACTGAAGCTTTCTTT. Translating it yields CASSFIGGDTEAFF.

The V gene is TRBV4-1, the J gene TRBJ2-2; 7 bases agree with TRBD1. The junction had 2 bases not matched to a gene; V was cut back by 1 base and J by 3 bases. This CDR3 spans 15 amino acids. Germline V gene lookup returns CDR1 MGHRA and CDR2 YSYEKL. Here the CDR3 reads CASSQADRYTGELFF. For the CDR3, the DNA is TGCGCCAGCAGCCAAGCGGACAGGTACACCGGGGAGCTGTTTTTT.

V usage is TRBV30 and J usage is TRBJ1-5, with a tentative D call TRBD1 (5 bases). The CDR3 is 13 amino acids. Trimming took 4 bases from V and 3 from J, leaving 10 bases between them. CDR1 is GTSNPN and CDR2 is SVGIG in the germline V gene (reference sequence). The CDR3: CAWTSRVNQPQHF. CDR3 DNA: TGTGCCTGGACGAGCAGGGTCAATCAGCCCCAGCATTTT.

This chain joins TRBV27 and TRBJ1-4; D gene unclear. Trimming shortened V by 4 bases and J by 6 bases, and 9 bases separated the two germline ends. The CDR3 is 13 residues long. Germline CDR1 is MNHEY and CDR2 is SMNVEV (reference sequence). CDR3 protein: CASSWSGDEKLFF. The CDR3 nucleotides are TGTGCCAGCAGTTGGTCTGGAGATGAAAAACTGTTTTTT.

The chain recombines TRBV5-6 with TRBJ2-7, with TRBD1 matching over 7 bases. Germline V gene sequence: CDR1 SGHDT, CDR2 YYEEEE. V dropped 1 base and J dropped 2; count of bases not matched to a gene: 9. The CDR3 length is 16 residues. The DNA for the CDR3 is TGTGCCAGCAGCTTGATTGACAGGGTCGGCACCTACGAGCAGTACTTC. This sequence encodes CASSLIDRVGTYEQYF.

This clone was found once. The chain carries TRBV7-9 and TRBJ2-3; no clear D. V was cut by 8 bases and J by 2 bases, with 11 bases left in between. CDR3 length equals 13 residues. CDR1 SEHNR and CDR2 FQNEAQ come from the germline V gene (reference sequence). The CDR3 reads CASGPSYTDTQYF. The DNA of the CDR3 is TGTGCCAGCGGCCCGTCTTACACAGATACGCAGTATTTT. Complete variable domain (other parts from reference TRBV7-9 and TRBJ2-3): DTGVSQNPRHKITKRGQNVTFRCDPISEHNRLYWYRQTLGQGPEFLTYFQNEAQLEKSRLLSDRFSAERPKGSFSTLEIQRTEQGDSAMYLCASGPSYTDTQYFGPGTRLTVL.

This chain joins TRBV30 and TRBJ2-1; 9 bases agree with TRBD1. The CDR3 length is 15 residues. Germline V gene lookup returns CDR1 GTSNPN and CDR2 SVGIG (reference sequence). After removal of 4 bases from V and 7 bases from J, the junction contained 11 bases not matched to a gene. The CDR3: CAWTTGQGRENEQFF. The CDR3 DNA reads as TGTGCCTGGACTACGGGACAGGGCCGGGAAAATGAGCAGTTCTTC.

The chain links TRBV27 to TRBJ2-3; TRBD2 agrees at 10 bases. V shed 6 bases and J 4 bases; nucleotides not matched to a gene: 10. The CDR3 extends over 16 amino acids. Germline loops: CDR1 MNHEY, CDR2 SMNVEV (reference sequence). DNA for the CDR3: TGTGCCAGCAGGGCTACGGGACTAGCGAAGTCAGATACGCAGTATTTT. Protein sequence: CASRATGLAKSDTQYF.

The rearrangement joins TRBV10-3 to TRBJ2-7; 8 bases are shared with TRBD2. The junction had 1 base not matched to a gene; V was cut back by 3 bases and J by 0 bases. The CDR3 length is 14 residues. Germline V lookup: CDR1 ENHRY, CDR2 SYGVKD. This chain's CDR3 is CAISDSGVSYEQYF. The CDR3 coding sequence is TGTGCCATCAGTGATAGCGGGGTCTCCTACGAGCAGTACTTC.

The genes are TRBV5-6 and TRBJ1-6; D call uncertain. The germline V and J ends were trimmed by 0 bases and 0 bases, with 4 bases remaining between them. The CDR3 spans 15 residues. Germline CDR1 is SGHDT and CDR2 is YYEEEE. Here the CDR3 DNA reads TGTGCCAGCAGCTTGGGCAGCTCCTATAATTCACCCCTCCACTTT. Its protein product is CASSLGSSYNSPLHF.

The CDR3 is CAWREQGDSGYTF. The CDR3 DNA is TGTGCCTGGAGAGAACAGGGGGATAGTGGCTACACCTTC. The gene calls are TRBV30 and TRBJ1-2, with 8 bases aligning to TRBD1. Trimming removed 3 bases from V and 7 bases from J; junction bases left unmatched: 7. CDR1 GTSNPN and CDR2 SVGIG come from the germline V gene (reference sequence). CDR3 length: 13 amino acids.

This chain links TRBV7-2 with TRBJ2-5, with 7 bases matching TRBD1. The trim removed 5 bases at V and 5 bases at J, leaving 5 bases unmatched. The V gene's germline CDR1 is SGHTA and CDR2 FQGNSA. CDR3 length: 13 residues. The CDR3 region has the DNA TGTGCCAGCAGCGACGGACAGGTGGAGACCCAGTACTTC. It yields the protein CASSDGQVETQYF.

V gene TRBV29-1 combines with J gene TRBJ2-7; 9 positions agree with TRBD2. The CDR3 contains 14 residues. V was pared by 1 base and J by 1 base, with 2 bases of the junction left unmatched. Per the germline V gene, CDR1 is SQVTM and CDR2 is ANQGSEA. The CDR3 DNA reads as TGCAGCGTTGAAGGTCTAGCGGGATCCTACGAGCAGTACTTC. It codes for CSVEGLAGSYEQYF.

The chain has TRBV5-1 and TRBJ1-1, with 8 bases that match TRBD1. CDR3 length: 14 residues. Per germline, CDR1 SGHRS and CDR2 YFSETQ. Germline trimming cut 4 bases from V and 7 bases from J; bases unmatched to any gene: 9. CDR3 sequence (DNA): TGCGCCAGCAGCCACGGACAGGGTAGCATTGAAGCTTTCTTT. Translation gives CASSHGQGSIEAFF.

The rearrangement joins TRBV9 to TRBJ1-1, with D possibly TRBD1 on 5 matching bases. CDR1 and CDR2 from the germline V gene are SGDLS and YYNGEE. The CDR3 is 12 amino acids. The germline V and J ends were trimmed by 9 bases and 5 bases, with 14 bases remaining between them. The DNA for the CDR3 is TGTGCCATGATCAGGGTGGAGACTGAAGCTTTCTTT. It translates to CAMIRVETEAFF.

J is TRBJ1-2 and V is TRBV5-1; D remains unclear. Germline CDR1 SGHRS, CDR2 YFSETQ. This CDR3 contains 13 residues. The ends were cut back, 0 bases at V and 5 bases at J, with 8 bases in the middle. The CDR3 nucleotides read TGCGCCAGCAGCTTGGACAGCCCATATGGCTACACCTTC. It encodes CASSLDSPYGYTF.

In this sample, this clone turned up a few times. The J gene is TRBJ2-3, the V gene TRBV10-3; tentative D call: TRBD2 (7 bases). V was pared by 2 bases and J by 5 bases, with 14 bases between. Germline loops: CDR1 ENHRY, CDR2 SYGVKD. This CDR3 has 15 amino acids. The CDR3 DNA sequence: TGTGCCATCAGTGAGAGGGGGGGATCGGGAGATACGCAGTATTTT. It specifies CAISERGGSGDTQYF.

The J gene is TRBJ2-1, the V gene TRBV9; no definite D call. Trimming stripped 1 base from V and 10 bases from J, with 9 bases between. This CDR3 is 12 amino acids long. In germline, CDR1 is SGDLS, CDR2 YYNGEE. This CDR3 is CASSVPTLEQFF. The CDR3 DNA is TGTGCCAGCAGCGTACCAACCCTAGAGCAGTTCTTC.

This chain connects TRBV15 to TRBJ2-4, with 7 bases that match TRBD2. The CDR3 is 16 residues long. V gave up 0 bases and J gave up 5 bases; unmatched junction bases: 7. Germline V gives CDR1 LNHNV, CDR2 YYDKDF (reference sequence). The CDR3 nucleotides are TGTGCCACCAGCAGAGAATCCACGGGAGGACAAAACATTCAGTACTTC. It translates to CATSRESTGGQNIQYF.

As to this clone: The same CDR3 arises from other DNA sequences in this sample as well. The genes are TRBV7-9 and TRBJ1-1, with D tentatively TRBD1 (6 bases). V lost 5 bases, J lost 1 base, and 8 bases lay in between. CDR1 SEHNR and CDR2 FQNEAQ come from the germline V gene (reference sequence). CDR3 length equals 13 residues. CDR3 amino acids: CASSTQGNTEAFF. CDR3 coding DNA: TGTGCCAGCAGCACACAGGGGAACACTGAAGCTTTCTTT.